A single sample is the source of the 19 T cell receptor beta chains below, sequenced in a study of blood T cell repertoires in COVID-19. Clones were read by immunoSEQ multiplex PCR, and TCRdb kept only the in-frame ones, dropping some. There are some 240,000 clones in the sample; almost 85% occur only once, and more than 2% lies in the top ten. Input material: peripheral blood. These receptors were collected from a woman aged 70-85 years with COVID-19, enrolled during active disease.

This chain uses TRBV5-4 with TRBJ2-5; perhaps TRBD1 as D (6 bases). Germline-derived CDR1 and CDR2 are SGHNT and YYREEE (reference sequence). CDR3 size: 14 residues. The ends were cut back, 0 bases at V and 2 bases at J, with 8 bases in the middle. CDR3 sequence reads: CASSLGTEQETQYF. The CDR3 coding sequence is TGTGCCAGCAGCTTGGGGACAGAACAAGAGACCCAGTACTTC. The entire variable domain, with the rest obtained from reference TRBV5-4 and TRBJ2-5, is as follows: ETGVTQSPTHLIKTRGQQVTLRCSSQSGHNTVSWYQQALGQGPQFIFQYYREEENGRGNFPPRFSGLQFPNYSSELNVNALELDDSALYLCASSLGTEQETQYFGPGTRLLVL.

With regard to this clone: The identical CDR3 is also encoded by other nucleotide sequences in the sample. The genes are TRBV3-1 (or the pseudogene TRBV3-2) and TRBJ1-2; 9 bases match TRBD1. CDR1 and CDR2 (germline): LGHDT, YNNKEL (reference sequence). CDR3 length equals 14 residues. J gave up 4 bases and V 3 bases, and 3 bases lay outside the gene matches. The CDR3 is CASSQQGQGYGYTF. The DNA for the CDR3 is TGTGCCAGCAGCCAGCAGGGACAGGGCTATGGCTACACCTTC.

The rearrangement joins TRBV5-6 to TRBJ1-6; D is perhaps TRBD1 (6 bases). The CDR3 totals 15 residues. CDR1 SGHDT and CDR2 YYEEEE come from the germline V gene. Deletions cut 0 bases from V and 9 bases from J, with 13 bases between. In DNA form, the CDR3 reads TGTGCCAGCAGCTTGGGAGGGGGGGTCTTTTCACCCCTCCACTTT. Protein sequence: CASSLGGGVFSPLHF.

The chain carries TRBV11-2 and TRBJ2-4, with a weak D call TRBD1 (5 bases). Germline V gene lookup returns CDR1 SGHAT and CDR2 FQNNGV. V dropped 1 base and J dropped 5 bases, with 9 bases sitting between them. The CDR3 consists of 14 residues. DNA of the CDR3: TGTGCCAGCAGCTTAGTTAGGGGCCAAAACATTCAGTACTTC. It translates to CASSLVRGQNIQYF. The full variable domain, with the rest looked up from reference TRBV11-2 and TRBJ2-4, is EAGVAQSPRYKIIEKRQSVAFWCNPISGHATLYWYQQILGQGPKLLIQFQNNGVVDDSQLPKDRFSAERLKGVDSTLKIQPAKLEDSAVYLCASSLVRGQNIQYFGAGTRLSVL.

This chain joins TRBV5-6 and TRBJ1-2, with D hard to call. The CDR3 is made up of 14 amino acids. CDR1 is SGHDT and CDR2 is YYEEEE in the germline V gene. Trimming took 0 bases from V and 3 from J, leaving 9 bases between them. CDR3 region: CASSLVNRYYGYTF. For the CDR3, the DNA is TGTGCCAGCAGCTTGGTAAACAGATACTATGGCTACACCTTC.

This sequence joins TRBV7-2 and TRBJ2-1, with D perhaps TRBD2 (6 bases). The CDR3 loop spans 15 amino acids. CDR1 SGHTA and CDR2 FQGNSA come from the germline V gene. V was pared by 7 bases and J by 8 bases, with 21 bases between. The CDR3 region has the DNA TGTGCCAGCAACCACCTCGGGGGAGTTGTGGATGAGCAGTTCTTC. This translates into CASNHLGGVVDEQFF.

This chain connects TRBV5-4 to TRBJ1-1; 9 nucleotides line up with TRBD1. The CDR3 extends over 16 amino acids. Germline CDR1 SGHNT, CDR2 YYREEE (reference sequence). Losses at the gene ends were 2 bases for V and 1 base for J; bases not matched to a gene: 6. The CDR3 sequence: CASSFPSGQGNTEAFF. The CDR3 DNA follows: TGTGCCAGCAGCTTCCCATCGGGACAGGGGAACACTGAAGCTTTCTTT.

The rearrangement uses TRBV19 and TRBJ2-4; possibly TRBD2 for D (5 bases). The CDR3 runs 16 residues. CDR1 and CDR2 (germline): LNHDA, SQIVND (reference sequence). The V end lost 3 bases, the J end lost 6 bases, and 18 bases lay between the germline ends. The CDR3 region is CASSIEAARGGNIQYF. Written as DNA, the CDR3 is TGTGCCAGTAGTATTGAGGCCGCTAGAGGAGGAAACATTCAGTACTTC.

The chain links TRBV11-2 to TRBJ1-6, with D possibly matching TRBD1 (6 bases). V was clipped by 0 bases and J by 4 bases, with 19 bases between them. Germline loops: CDR1 SGHAT, CDR2 FQNNGV. CDR3 length: 19 residues. The CDR3 reads CASSLEEGRGATYNSPLHF. Written as DNA, the CDR3 is TGTGCCAGCAGCTTAGAGGAGGGGCGGGGGGCTACTTATAATTCACCCCTCCACTTT. Full variable domain (outside the CDR3, taken from reference TRBV11-2 and TRBJ1-6): EAGVAQSPRYKIIEKRQSVAFWCNPISGHATLYWYQQILGQGPKLLIQFQNNGVVDDSQLPKDRFSAERLKGVDSTLKIQPAKLEDSAVYLCASSLEEGRGATYNSPLHFGNGTRLTVT.

The CDR3 DNA reads TGCGCCAGCAGCCAAGATCGGAACAGGCCGAACTATGGCTACACCTTC. It specifies CASSQDRNRPNYGYTF. The chain couples TRBV4-3 to TRBJ1-2; D is perhaps TRBD1 (5 bases). CDR3 length: 16 residues. The germline V gene encodes CDR1 LGHNA and CDR2 YSLEER. The germline V and J ends were trimmed by 0 bases and 2 bases, with 13 bases remaining between them.

The chain employs TRBV7-9 and TRBJ1-1; D possibly corresponds to TRBD1 (6 bases). This CDR3 spans 13 amino acids. V was cut by 3 bases and J by 4 bases, with 9 bases left in between. CDR1 SEHNR and CDR2 FQNEAQ come from the germline V gene (reference sequence). CDR3 in amino acids: CASSLGGLTEAFF. CDR3 DNA: TGTGCCAGCAGCTTGGGGGGGCTCACTGAAGCTTTCTTT.

The CDR3 sequence: CASSKRLAGLETQYF. The DNA for the CDR3 is TGCGCCAGCAGCAAGAGACTAGCGGGGCTAGAGACCCAGTACTTC. The J gene is TRBJ2-5, the V gene TRBV5-1; 11 nucleotides line up with TRBD2. V lost 4 bases, J lost 4 bases, and 6 bases stayed unmatched. Germline V gives CDR1 SGHRS, CDR2 YFSETQ. The CDR3 has 15 amino acids.

The V gene is TRBV25-1, the J gene TRBJ1-2, with a weak D call TRBD1 (5 bases). The V gene's germline CDR1 is MGHDK and CDR2 SYGVNS. V lost 1 base, J lost 4 bases, and 19 bases lay in between. The CDR3 has 17 residues. CDR3 bases: TGTGCCAGCAGTGAATCAGGGCCCTCCACCCGTTTCTATGGCTACACCTTC. It is translated as CASSESGPSTRFYGYTF.

This rearrangement joins TRBV12-3 or TRBV12-4 to TRBJ1-2; D call uncertain. Trimming pared 8 bases from V and 0 bases from J, leaving 10 bases between. CDR3 length equals 13 residues. CDR3 DNA sequence: TGTGCCAGCGGGTGGAGCCCTAACTATGGCTACACCTTC. Protein sequence: CASGWSPNYGYTF.

The chain is built from TRBV6-6 and TRBJ2-1, with TRBD2 identical over 8 bases. The CDR3 has 16 residues. J was trimmed by 7 bases and V by 0 bases; bases with no gene match: 8. Germline lookup yields CDR1 MNHNY and CDR2 SVGAGI (reference sequence). The CDR3 loop reads CASSYSWSSGGNEQFF. CDR3 coding DNA: TGTGCCAGCAGTTACTCGTGGTCCTCGGGAGGGAATGAGCAGTTCTTC.

The chain has TRBV6-5 and TRBJ1-2; the D gene is possibly TRBD1 (5 bases). There are 14 residues in the CDR3. Germline loops: CDR1 MNHEY, CDR2 SVGAGI. V lost 7 bases, J lost 4 bases, and 16 bases lay in between. DNA for the CDR3: TGTGCCAGCATAATGATGGGGGGAGCCTATGGCTACACCTTC. As protein: CASIMMGGAYGYTF.

The V and J genes are TRBV11-3 and TRBJ1-2; 10 positions match TRBD1. Germline trimming cut 3 bases from V and 4 bases from J; bases unmatched to any gene: 5. The CDR3 has 15 residues. CDR1 is SGHNT, CDR2 YENEEA, per germline. The CDR3 sequence is CASSLTGGLGYGYTF. CDR3 sequence (DNA): TGTGCCAGCAGCTTGACAGGGGGCTTAGGCTATGGCTACACCTTC.

The DNA for the CDR3 is TGTGCCAGCAGTTCAGGGATTTCGGAGACCCAGTACTTC. It yields the protein CASSSGISETQYF. The chain employs TRBV12-3 or TRBV12-4 and TRBJ2-5; D perhaps matches TRBD1 (5 bases). Trimming shortened V by 4 bases and J by 5 bases, and 11 bases separated the two germline ends. This CDR3 region has 13 residues.

V and J are TRBV5-1 and TRBJ2-7, with 9 bases lining up with TRBD2. Unmatched junction bases numbered 7, after V lost 1 base and J lost 2 bases. CDR3 length: 16 amino acids. Germline V gene data show CDR1 as SGHRS and CDR2 as YFSETQ. The DNA of the CDR3 is TGCGCCAGCAGCTTGACTCTAAGCGGGGGGACCTACGAGCAGTACTTC. It translates to CASSLTLSGGTYEQYF.